This entry is about one T cell receptor beta chain. This sample is drawn from a study of blood T cell repertoires in COVID-19. The overall study: The samples span acute and convalescent COVID-19 from the United States, Italy and Spain.

Recruitment covered about 25 US areas and drew participants whose ages spanned roughly 18 to 100 years. In germline, CDR1 is SGHNT, CDR2 YENEEA. Trimming took off 3 bases at V and 1 base at J, with 7 bases between the two ends. The CDR3 covers 15 residues. Measured with immunoSEQ multiplex PCR; TCRdb has only the in-frame clones, and not every one. The sample records around 310,000 clones, about 90% being singletons. The chain recombines TRBV11-3 with TRBJ1-6, with D perhaps matching TRBD1 (6 bases). This clonotype originated in a man in his thirties or forties who had recovered from COVID-19. Sequencing input: PBMCs or T cells enriched from blood (not recorded which). The CDR3 reads CASSFQGSYNSPLHF. In DNA, the CDR3 is TGTGCCAGCAGCTTTCAGGGGTCCTATAATTCACCCCTCCACTTT.